Each of the 7 T cell receptor beta chains below was sequenced from the same sample in a study of blood T cell repertoires in COVID-19. Repertoires were generated with immunoSEQ multiplex PCR, while TCRdb's copy carries only in-frame clones and drops some. The table shows roughly 75,000 clones, with approximately 85% occurring only once. Sequencing input: peripheral blood. These TCRs come from a man aged 50 to 59 with COVID-19, enrolled during active disease.

The chain uses TRBV19 and TRBJ2-2, with TRBD1 matching over 7 bases. Trimming at V came to 4 bases and at J to 3 bases, leaving 2 bases not matched to a gene. CDR3 length equals 14 residues. Germline V lookup: CDR1 LNHDA, CDR2 SQIVND (reference sequence). Here the CDR3 DNA reads TGTGCCAGTAGTAACGGACAGGACACCGGGGAGCTGTTTTTT. It is translated as CASSNGQDTGELFF.

The V and J genes are TRBV12-3 or TRBV12-4 and TRBJ1-5, with no clear D. Trimming removed 4 bases at V and 8 bases at J, with 9 bases between. The CDR3 has 12 residues. The CDR3 DNA follows: TGTGCCAGCAGTTACAATCAGGAGCCCCAGCATTTT. It yields the protein CASSYNQEPQHF.

The chain is built from TRBV5-1 and TRBJ1-5; tentatively, D is TRBD1 (6 bases). Germline V gene lookup returns CDR1 SGHRS and CDR2 YFSETQ. This CDR3 contains 15 residues. V was cut by 0 bases and J by 2 bases, with 9 bases left in between. The CDR3 reads CASSLEAGGNQPQHF. CDR3 nucleotide sequence: TGCGCCAGCAGCTTGGAAGCAGGGGGCAATCAGCCCCAGCATTTT.

The chain employs TRBV14 and TRBJ2-4; TRBD1 agrees at 11 bases. Per the germline V gene, CDR1 is SGHDN and CDR2 is FVKESK. Trimming removed 4 bases from V and 11 bases from J; junction bases left unmatched: 10. The CDR3 has 15 residues. The CDR3 DNA reads as TGTGCCAGCAGCCTACGGACAGGGGGCCTGGTCCTTCAGTACTTC. This codes for CASSLRTGGLVLQYF.

In this sample, this clone turned up a few times. The chain is built from TRBV2 and TRBJ1-3; perhaps TRBD1 as D (6 bases). CDR1 and CDR2 (germline): SNHLY, FYNNEI. The CDR3 loop spans 14 amino acids. V dropped 5 bases and J dropped 2 bases, with 10 bases sitting between them. The CDR3 here is CASSFRDTGNTIYF. CDR3 coding DNA: TGTGCCAGCAGTTTCCGGGACACTGGAAACACCATATATTTT.

This clone showed up just a few times. The chain uses TRBV4-1 and TRBJ2-3; D is undetermined. Germline V gene data show CDR1 as MGHRA and CDR2 as YSYEKL. The V end was cut by 0 bases, the J end by 0 bases, with 13 bases between. This CDR3 comprises 17 residues. The CDR3 DNA sequence: TGCGCCAGCAGCCAAGATACGTCAGGCGCGAGCACAGATACGCAGTATTTT. Its protein is CASSQDTSGASTDTQYF.

The rearrangement links TRBV29-1 to TRBJ2-7; 7 bases are shared with TRBD2. The germline gives CDR1 SQVTM, CDR2 ANQGSEA. The CDR3 sequence is 12 residues long. The V and J ends lost 8 bases and 6 bases, in that order; junction bases with no gene match: 10. The CDR3 loop is CSFRAGVSEQYF. CDR3 bases: TGCAGCTTTCGGGCGGGAGTAAGCGAGCAGTACTTC.